The sequence of this T cell receptor (beta chain) was determined in a study of OX40 agonist ivuxolimab in advanced cancers. The overall study: Patients were dosed with the agonistic anti-OX40 (CD134) antibody ivuxolimab. Three patients responded partially, comprising one with hepatocellular carcinoma and two with cutaneous melanoma.

Looked up from germline, CDR1 is ENHRY and CDR2 is SYGVKD. CDR3 length equals 18 residues. V lost 0 bases, J lost 5 bases, and 14 bases stayed unmatched. The assay was immunoSEQ multiplex PCR, and TCRdb's table has in-frame clones only and misses some. This sample yields tens of thousands of clones, of which around 90% are seen a single time; over 0.8% belongs to the top ten. This material consisted of CD4+ or CD8+ T cells sorted from blood, taken in a trial of the OX40 agonist ivuxolimab. The TCR was taken from an adult with an advanced solid tumor such as melanoma, head and neck, liver or kidney cancer. This chain connects TRBV10-3 to TRBJ2-3; 7 positions agree with TRBD2. In nucleotides, the CDR3 is TGTGCCATCAGTGAGTCCTCCTCTCGAGGGAGGGAGAGAGATACGCAGTATTTT. It codes for CAISESSSRGRERDTQYF.